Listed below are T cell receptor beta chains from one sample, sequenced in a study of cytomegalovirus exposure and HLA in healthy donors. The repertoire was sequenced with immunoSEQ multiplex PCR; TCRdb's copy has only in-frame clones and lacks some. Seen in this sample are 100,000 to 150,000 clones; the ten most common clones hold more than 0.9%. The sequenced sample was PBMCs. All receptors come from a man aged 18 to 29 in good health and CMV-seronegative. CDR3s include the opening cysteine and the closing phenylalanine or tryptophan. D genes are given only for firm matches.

TGTGCCAGCAGTTCCCAACAGGGTGGGAATGGCTACACCTTC,CASSSQQGGNGYTF,TRBJ1-2,.,TRBV2
TGTGCCAGCAGTGAGGGACTAGCGGGGACAGATACGCAGTATTTT,CASSEGLAGTDTQYF,TRBJ2-3,TRBD2,TRBV6-4
TGTGCCACCTACTCCGGGGGGTGGAACACTGAAGCTTTCTTT,CATYSGGWNTEAFF,TRBJ1-1,.,TRBV27
TGTGCCTGGAACACCGCGGGCTATGGCTACACCTTC,CAWNTAGYGYTF,TRBJ1-2,.,TRBV30
TGTGCTAGTGGTTATTATCGGGCGGGGAATTCACCCCTCCACTTT,CASGYYRAGNSPLHF,TRBJ1-6,.,TRBV12-5
TGTGCCAGCGAGAAGGACAGATACTACGAGCAGTACTTC,CASEKDRYYEQYF,TRBJ2-7,.,TRBV6-1
TGCAGCGGCCACAGGGGTACTGAAGCTTTCTTT,CSGHRGTEAFF,TRBJ1-1,TRBD1,TRBV29-1
TGTGCCAGCAATCTAGCGGGATCTGATGAGCAGTTCTTC,CASNLAGSDEQFF,TRBJ2-1,TRBD2,TRBV2
TGTGCCAGCAGCCTCCGGGTCAGAGGTGGCGAGCAGTACTTC,CASSLRVRGGEQYF,TRBJ2-7,.,TRBV7-9
TGTGCCTGTCGGGACAGATTGAACACCGGGGAGCTGTTTTTT,CACRDRLNTGELFF,TRBJ2-2,TRBD1,TRBV30
TGTGCCAGCAGTCTTAGTACCTCTAACTATGGCTACACCTTC,CASSLSTSNYGYTF,TRBJ1-2,.,TRBV28
TGTGCTAGTGGTGTTCAGGGGGCGGCCACTGAAGCTTTCTTT,CASGVQGAATEAFF,TRBJ1-1,TRBD1,TRBV12-5
TGTGCCAGTAGTATAAAAACCGGGACACGAAGGGGGGGCTACACCTTC,CASSIKTGTRRGGYTF,TRBJ1-2,.,TRBV19
TGTGCCAGCAGTTCTTCCGCGGGACAGGGACACTATGGCTACACCTTC,CASSSSAGQGHYGYTF,TRBJ1-2,TRBD1,TRBV27
TGCAGTGCTACTAGGGGCGAGCAGTACTTC,CSATRGEQYF,TRBJ2-7,.,TRBV20-1
TGCGCCAGCAGCCTCCCCGGGACTAGCGTTTACAATGAGCAGTTCTTC,CASSLPGTSVYNEQFF,TRBJ2-1,TRBD2,TRBV5-1
TGTGCCAGCAGCTTCTTCTTCAGCAATCAGCCCCAGCATTTT,CASSFFFSNQPQHF,TRBJ1-5,.,TRBV27
TGTGCCAGCAGCGTAGCAGGGGTGGACACTGAAGCTTTCTTT,CASSVAGVDTEAFF,TRBJ1-1,.,TRBV9
TGTGCCAGCGCCCGGGGACAGGGGATGAACACTGAAGCTTTCTTT,CASARGQGMNTEAFF,TRBJ1-1,TRBD1,TRBV2
TGTGCCAGCTCACCGACCAACGGACTAGCGGGAGCAGGGGAGCAGTACTTC,CASSPTNGLAGAGEQYF,TRBJ2-7,TRBD2,TRBV18